These 25 T cell receptor beta chains originate from one sample sequenced in a study of blood T cell repertoires in COVID-19 (dated by TCRdb to the early 2020s). The library came from the immunoSEQ multiplex PCR assay. TCRdb mirrors the immuneACCESS table, restricted to in-frame sequences. Some clones are absent from its copies; in checked studies, under half trace to an unresolved V gene, and the reason for the others is unknown. This sample comprises about 51,000 clones, around 83% of them detected only once. The ten largest clones take up about 4.2% of the sample. Sequencing input: peripheral blood. Source of these receptors: a man aged 80 or over with active COVID-19.

The chain couples TRBV7-3 to TRBJ2-1; the match to TRBD2 covers 8 bases. The CDR3 contains 14 residues. Losses at the gene ends were 6 bases for V and 5 bases for J; bases not matched to a gene: 6. Germline-derived CDR1 and CDR2 are SGHTA and FQGTGA. For the CDR3, the DNA is TGTGCCAGCAGGTCGGGACTAGGAGACAATGAGCAGTTCTTC. It is translated as CASRSGLGDNEQFF.

The chain joins TRBV19 to TRBJ2-3; TRBD2 aligns across 10 bases. The germline gives CDR1 LNHDA, CDR2 SQIVND (reference sequence). The CDR3 runs 16 residues. J lost 6 bases, V lost 9 bases, and 15 bases had no gene match. Here the CDR3 reads CASSRRDSGRLDTQYF. The CDR3 nucleotides read TGTGCCAGCTCACGAAGGGATAGCGGGAGGTTGGATACGCAGTATTTT.

The chain uses TRBV5-1 and TRBJ1-1; D ambiguous. Germline loops: CDR1 SGHRS, CDR2 YFSETQ. Deletions cut 6 bases from V and 4 bases from J, with 19 bases between. The CDR3 extends over 15 amino acids. The CDR3 DNA reads TGCGCCAGCAAACCCGGATCCCGGGGTCCCACTGAAGCTTTCTTT. Protein sequence: CASKPGSRGPTEAFF.

The V gene is TRBV9, the J gene TRBJ1-2, with 8 positions matching TRBD1. CDR1 SGDLS and CDR2 YYNGEE come from the germline V gene. V trimming: 1 base; J trimming: 7 bases; junction bases outside the gene matches: 9. The CDR3 sequence is 15 residues long. The CDR3: CASSVRPGGAGGYTF. In nucleotides, the CDR3 is TGTGCCAGCAGCGTACGTCCAGGGGGCGCAGGTGGCTACACCTTC.

The chain carries TRBV20-1 and TRBJ1-4; unclear D gene. Looked up from germline, CDR1 is DFQATT and CDR2 is SNEGSKA (reference sequence). The CDR3 spans 15 residues. V lost 3 bases and J 5 bases, leaving 16 bases between the germline ends. CDR3 DNA: TGCAGTGCTAGTTGGGGAGAGGGAATAAATGAAAAACTGTTTTTT. Encoded protein: CSASWGEGINEKLFF.

The chain joins TRBV28 to TRBJ1-5; the D is unclear. This CDR3 has 19 residues. Trimming shortened V by 6 bases and J by 0 bases, and 24 bases separated the two germline ends. Germline assignment: CDR1 MDHEN and CDR2 SYDVKM. CDR3 bases: TGTGCCAGCAGCCCTAGGCTAAGGATCAAAAACGATAGCAATCAGCCCCAGCATTTT. The encoded protein is CASSPRLRIKNDSNQPQHF.

This clone showed up just a few times. The chain employs TRBV15 and TRBJ1-1; D ambiguous. CDR1 and CDR2 (germline): LNHNV, YYDKDF (reference sequence). The CDR3 extends over 14 amino acids. Trimming stripped 1 base from V and 1 base from J, with 7 bases between. The CDR3 sequence: CATSRARANTEAFF. CDR3 bases: TGTGCCACCAGCAGAGCTCGAGCGAACACTGAAGCTTTCTTT. The full variable domain, with the rest looked up from reference TRBV15 and TRBJ1-1, is DAMVIQNPRYQVTQFGKPVTLSCSQTLNHNVMYWYQQKSSQAPKLLFHYYDKDFNNEADTPDNFQSRRPNTSFCFLDIRSPGLGDTAMYLCATSRARANTEAFFGQGTRLTVV.

This sequence joins TRBV18 and TRBJ1-5, with D tentatively TRBD1 (6 bases). The V gene lost 6 bases and the J gene lost 3 bases, with 15 bases spanning the gap. CDR3 length: 15 amino acids. Germline V CDR1 and CDR2: KGHSH, LQKENI. Here the CDR3 reads CASSNMTGNNQPQHF. CDR3 DNA sequence: TGTGCCAGCTCGAACATGACAGGAAACAATCAGCCCCAGCATTTT.

J is TRBJ1-2 and V is TRBV29-1; TRBD1 is a possible D gene (5 bases). V lost 4 bases to trimming and J lost 1 base, with 10 bases between them. Germline assignment: CDR1 SQVTM and CDR2 ANQGSEA. The CDR3 covers 13 residues. The CDR3 loop is CSVGPDSNYGYTF. In DNA, the CDR3 is TGCAGCGTTGGGCCAGACAGTAACTATGGCTACACCTTC.

The chain combines TRBV28 with TRBJ2-1; 9 nucleotides match TRBD2. Germline V gives CDR1 MDHEN, CDR2 SYDVKM. Losses at the gene ends were 6 bases for V and 7 bases for J; bases not matched to a gene: 10. CDR3 length: 15 amino acids. DNA for the CDR3: TGTGCCAGCAGCCTATCGTCTAGCGGGGCAAATGAGCAGTTCTTC. This translates into CASSLSSSGANEQFF.

The rearrangement uses TRBV4-1 and TRBJ2-3; 9 positions agree with TRBD1. Germline CDR1 MGHRA, CDR2 YSYEKL. V trimming: 0 bases; J trimming: 0 bases; junction bases outside the gene matches: 4. The CDR3 covers 17 residues. CDR3 DNA: TGCGCCAGCAGCCAAGAAATAGGGACAGGGAGCACAGATACGCAGTATTTT. This codes for CASSQEIGTGSTDTQYF.

The V gene is TRBV11-2, the J gene TRBJ2-7; TRBD2 matches 9 bases. Germline loops: CDR1 SGHAT, CDR2 FQNNGV. The CDR3 covers 14 residues. Trimming at V came to 4 bases and at J to 4 bases, leaving 5 bases not matched to a gene. CDR3 loop: CASSSTSGSYEQYF. CDR3 sequence (DNA): TGTGCCAGCAGCTCGACTAGCGGCAGTTACGAGCAGTACTTC.

The rearrangement links TRBV7-2 to TRBJ1-1; D is unclear. The CDR3 is 11 residues long. Germline V lookup: CDR1 SGHTA, CDR2 FQGNSA. With 5 bases removed from V and 8 bases from J, the gap between germline ends came to 9 bases. CDR3 sequence (DNA): TGTGCCAGCAGCAGTCGTCAGGAAGCTTTCTTT. It encodes CASSSRQEAFF.

The chain employs TRBV7-2 and TRBJ1-6, with D unclear. Germline V gives CDR1 SGHTA, CDR2 FQGNSA. Trimming left V 3 bases short and J 2 bases short, with 5 bases between. The CDR3 runs to 14 residues. The CDR3 is CASSLGPYNSPLHF. The DNA for the CDR3 is TGTGCCAGCAGCTTGGGCCCCTATAATTCACCCCTCCACTTT.

The V and J genes are TRBV28 and TRBJ1-2; D remains ambiguous. V lost 3 bases and J 1 base, leaving 15 bases between the germline ends. The CDR3 covers 16 residues. Germline V lookup: CDR1 MDHEN, CDR2 SYDVKM. The CDR3 nucleotides are TGTGCCAGCAGTTTGCGCCTCCGGGTGGATAACTATGGCTACACCTTC. It encodes CASSLRLRVDNYGYTF.

V usage is TRBV3-1 (or the pseudogene TRBV3-2) and J usage is TRBJ2-7; D perhaps matches TRBD2 (7 bases). The CDR3 consists of 15 residues. Germline CDR1 LGHDT, CDR2 YNNKEL (reference sequence). The V and J ends lost 6 bases and 2 bases respectively, with 17 bases between them. CDR3 nucleotide sequence: TGTGCCAGCAGAAGGTCAGGGGAGGGCGCCTACGAGCAGTACTTC. This gives the protein CASRRSGEGAYEQYF.

V is TRBV24-1 and J is TRBJ2-7; 9 positions match TRBD1. The CDR3 covers 15 residues. J was trimmed by 3 bases and V by 4 bases; bases with no gene match: 6. Per the germline V gene, CDR1 is KGHDR and CDR2 is SFDVKD. CDR3 DNA sequence: TGTGCCACCAGTGACCGTACGACAGGGGGCTACGAGCAGTACTTC. Translating it yields CATSDRTTGGYEQYF.

The chain uses TRBV5-4 and TRBJ1-1, with no clear D. The CDR3 length is 13 residues. Germline loops: CDR1 SGHNT, CDR2 YYREEE (reference sequence). Trimming took off 5 bases at V and 7 bases at J, with 15 bases between the two ends. CDR3 DNA sequence: TGTGCCAGCAGATACGGAGCCGGATATGAAGCTTTCTTT. Translated: CASRYGAGYEAFF.

This rearrangement joins TRBV28 to TRBJ2-7; 15 nucleotides agree with TRBD2. The CDR3 loop spans 15 amino acids. Looked up from germline, CDR1 is MDHEN and CDR2 is SYDVKM. Unmatched junction bases numbered 6, after V lost 5 bases and J lost 7 bases. In DNA form, the CDR3 reads TGTGCCAGCAGTAGTGGGACTAGCGGGAGGTGGGAGCAGTACTTC. Its protein is CASSSGTSGRWEQYF.

V gene TRBV27 combines with J gene TRBJ2-1, with TRBD2 matching over 16 bases. The germline V gene encodes CDR1 MNHEY and CDR2 SMNVEV (reference sequence). The CDR3 length is 20 residues. Trimming removed 5 bases from V and 3 bases from J; junction bases left unmatched: 13. CDR3: CASSPYGTSGRAKYYNEQFF. The CDR3 DNA reads as TGTGCCAGCAGTCCCTATGGGACTAGCGGGAGGGCCAAATACTACAATGAGCAGTTCTTC.

The DNA for the CDR3 is TGCGCCAGCAGCTTGGTGCCTCCGATTCTGAGCTCCTACAATGAGCAGTTCTTC. Translation: CASSLVPPILSSYNEQFF. V is TRBV5-1 and J is TRBJ2-1; D unresolved. Germline CDR1 reads SGHRS; CDR2 reads YFSETQ. The CDR3 length is 18 residues. V lost 0 bases and J lost 0, with 16 bases in between.

This clone is categorized as medium-sized. This chain joins TRBV12-3 or TRBV12-4 and TRBJ2-7; D unresolved. CDR3 length equals 12 residues. Trimming took 3 bases from V and 5 from J, leaving 8 bases between them. This chain's CDR3 is CASSLWQDEQYF. The CDR3 nucleotides read TGTGCCAGCAGTTTGTGGCAAGACGAGCAGTACTTC.

This clone was detected once. The rearrangement links TRBV7-2 to TRBJ2-5; 8 bases line up with TRBD2. The J segment lost 2 bases and the V segment lost 3 bases, leaving 5 bases of the junction unmatched. Germline CDR1 is SGHTA and CDR2 is FQGNSA. The CDR3 is 15 amino acids. The CDR3 loop reads CASSFDTSGQETQYF. Here the CDR3 DNA reads TGTGCCAGCAGCTTCGACACTAGCGGTCAAGAGACCCAGTACTTC. The full variable domain, with the rest looked up from reference TRBV7-2 and TRBJ2-5, is GAGVSQSPSNKVTEKGKDVELRCDPISGHTALYWYRQSLGQGLEFLIYFQGNSAPDKSGLPSDRFSAERTGGSVSTLTIQRTQQEDSAVYLCASSFDTSGQETQYFGPGTRLLVL.

This chain connects TRBV6-5 to TRBJ2-7, with 11 bases matching TRBD2. The V gene's germline CDR1 is MNHEY and CDR2 SVGAGI. The J segment lost 3 bases and the V segment lost 4 bases, leaving 5 bases of the junction unmatched. This CDR3 spans 15 amino acids. The CDR3 spells CASSSPGLADYEQYF. Written as DNA, the CDR3 is TGTGCCAGCAGTTCACCGGGACTAGCGGACTACGAGCAGTACTTC.

The chain combines TRBV5-1 with TRBJ2-4; a possible D gene is TRBD2 (6 bases). CDR1 SGHRS and CDR2 YFSETQ come from the germline V gene. CDR3 length equals 15 residues. The V end was cut by 4 bases, the J end by 8 bases, with 19 bases between. DNA for the CDR3: TGCGCCAGCAGCGAACGACCCCCGGGGGAGGACATTCAGTACTTC. Translating it yields CASSERPPGEDIQYF.